This is a list of T cell receptor beta chains from one sample in a study of blood T cell repertoires in COVID-19. Measured with immunoSEQ multiplex PCR; TCRdb has only the in-frame clones, and not every one. This table holds 60,000 or so clones, 60% to 85% found once. Material: peripheral blood. These receptors were collected from a man aged 25-40 years with COVID-19, enrolled during active disease. The CDR3 runs from the conserved cysteine through the conserved F or W. A D gene is named only where the DNA matches it firmly. Size values are once, few and many counts, or a class for expanded clones, and some rows have none.

d_call,clone_size,j_call,v_call,cdr3_aa,cdr3_nt
TRBD2,.,TRBJ2-5,TRBV11-3,CASSLWSGEGETQYF,TGTGCCAGCAGCTTATGGAGCGGGGAAGGGGAGACCCAGTACTTC
TRBD2,.,TRBJ2-5,TRBV28,CASALWSSGRNQETQYF,TGTGCCAGCGCCCTATGGTCTAGCGGGAGGAACCAAGAGACCCAGTACTTC
.,.,TRBJ1-1,TRBV10-3,CAISGMNTEAFF,TGTGCCATATCAGGGATGAACACTGAAGCTTTCTTT
TRBD2,.,TRBJ2-7,TRBV30,CAWSPRGGLAVYEQYF,TGTGCCTGGAGTCCCAGGGGGGGACTAGCGGTCTACGAGCAGTACTTC
TRBD1,.,TRBJ2-7,TRBV9,CASSVGQGAHWGEQYF,TGTGCCAGCAGCGTTGGGCAGGGGGCGCATTGGGGCGAGCAGTACTTC
.,.,TRBJ1-1,TRBV4-3,CASSQDREGVNTEAFF,TGCGCCAGCAGCCAAGATAGGGAGGGAGTGAACACTGAAGCTTTCTTT
.,few,TRBJ1-2,TRBV10-3,CAKEVEEPNGYTF,TGTGCCAAAGAGGTGGAGGAGCCGAATGGCTACACCTTC
.,.,TRBJ2-5,TRBV27,CASSLTGPGETQYF,TGTGCCAGCAGTTTGACAGGCCCCGGAGAGACCCAGTACTTC
.,.,TRBJ1-4,TRBV2,CASRNWGPGDNEKLFF,TGTGCCAGCAGGAACTGGGGGCCCGGGGATAATGAAAAACTGTTTTTT
.,.,TRBJ2-2,TRBV5-6,CASSLAGIVVNTGELFF,TGTGCCAGCAGCTTGGCAGGGATTGTAGTTAACACCGGGGAGCTGTTTTTT
.,.,TRBJ1-5,TRBV30,CAWSPYSNQPQHF,TGTGCCTGGAGCCCGTATAGCAATCAGCCCCAGCATTTT
.,once,TRBJ1-4,TRBV10-3,CATSRGDKEKLFF,TGTGCCACCTCCCGAGGGGACAAGGAAAAACTGTTTTTT
.,.,TRBJ2-1,TRBV2,CASSEVREQFF,TGTGCCAGCAGTGAAGTCCGTGAGCAGTTCTTC
.,.,TRBJ2-7,TRBV19,CASSLTANWVEQYF,TGTGCCAGTAGTTTGACTGCGAATTGGGTCGAGCAGTACTTC
TRBD1,.,TRBJ2-7,TRBV14,CASSRGGTGGYEQYF,TGTGCCAGCAGCCGAGGCGGGACAGGGGGCTACGAGCAGTACTTC
TRBD2,.,TRBJ2-7,TRBV7-9,CASSLSLAEQYF,TGTGCCAGCAGCTTGAGTCTAGCGGAACAGTACTTC
.,.,TRBJ2-5,TRBV24-1,CATSDSGTIETQYF,TGTGCCACCAGTGATTCGGGGACAATCGAGACCCAGTACTTC
TRBD2,.,TRBJ2-3,TRBV6-2/TRBV6-3,CASSSGLAVTDTQYF,TGTGCCAGCAGTTCGGGACTAGCGGTCACAGATACGCAGTATTTT
TRBD1,.,TRBJ2-7,TRBV2,CASSAGQGKYEQYF,TGTGCCAGCAGTGCGGGACAGGGAAAATACGAGCAGTACTTC
.,.,TRBJ2-2,TRBV6-4,CASSGGQNTGELFF,TGTGCCAGCAGTGGGGGACAGAACACCGGGGAGCTGTTTTTT
TRBD2,.,TRBJ2-1,TRBV18,CASSLLAGANEQFF,TGTGCCAGCTCACTCTTAGCGGGAGCCAATGAGCAGTTCTTC
.,once,TRBJ2-7,TRBV5-4,CASSLGGDRNF,TGTGCCAGCAGCTTGGGCGGCGACAGAAACTTC
.,.,TRBJ1-4,TRBV7-4,CASSHHHRTATNEKLFF,TGTGCCAGCAGCCATCACCACAGGACGGCAACTAATGAAAAACTGTTTTTT
TRBD2,.,TRBJ2-3,TRBV19,CASTLAGGSTDTQYF,TGTGCCAGTACCTTAGCGGGGGGATCCACAGATACGCAGTATTTT
TRBD1,.,TRBJ1-2,TRBV29-1,CSALSGTGYGYTF,TGCAGCGCCTTGTCCGGGACAGGGTATGGCTACACCTTC
.,.,TRBJ1-1,TRBV11-2,CASSFPTVNTEAFF,TGTGCCAGCAGCTTCCCCACAGTGAACACTGAAGCTTTCTTT
.,.,TRBJ2-7,TRBV28,CASREREQYF,TGTGCCAGCAGAGAGCGGGAGCAGTACTTC
TRBD1,.,TRBJ1-5,TRBV2,CASSTGVGQPQHF,TGTGCCAGCAGCACAGGGGTGGGACAGCCCCAGCATTTT
TRBD1,few,TRBJ1-6,TRBV4-1,CASSLRDRESSYNSPLHF,TGCGCCAGCAGCCTCCGGGACAGAGAGAGCTCCTATAATTCACCCCTCCACTTT
TRBD2,.,TRBJ2-2,TRBV28,CASSRASGYTGELFF,TGTGCCAGCAGTCGGGCTAGCGGGTACACCGGGGAGCTGTTTTTT
TRBD2,.,TRBJ2-7,TRBV5-8,CASSPAGTSGRTGNYEQYF,TGTGCCAGCAGCCCCGCCGGGACTAGCGGGAGGACGGGGAACTACGAGCAGTACTTC
.,.,TRBJ2-7,TRBV5-5,CASSGGKGSSYEQYF,TGTGCCAGCAGCGGGGGGAAGGGATCCTCCTACGAGCAGTACTTC
.,.,TRBJ1-6,TRBV30,CAWSRVGAAFGPLHF,TGTGCCTGGAGTCGGGTAGGGGCCGCTTTTGGACCCCTCCACTTT
.,.,TRBJ1-2,TRBV7-9,CASSLRGLYGYTF,TGTGCCAGCAGCTTGAGGGGACTGTATGGCTACACCTTC
TRBD2,.,TRBJ2-3,TRBV5-1,CASSGVPWLAGTVTGTDTQYF,TGCGCCAGCAGCGGAGTCCCGTGGCTAGCGGGGACTGTTACGGGCACAGATACGCAGTATTTT
TRBD1,.,TRBJ2-1,TRBV9,CASSVRDGTGSRNEQFF,TGTGCCAGCAGCGTTAGGGACGGGACAGGGAGCCGCAATGAGCAGTTCTTC
.,.,TRBJ1-5,TRBV5-6,CASSFGAGGNQPQHF,TGTGCCAGCAGCTTCGGGGCGGGGGGCAATCAGCCCCAGCATTTT
TRBD1,.,TRBJ2-5,TRBV11-3,CASSEQGANEETQYF,TGTGCCAGCAGTGAACAGGGGGCAAATGAGGAGACCCAGTACTTC
TRBD2,.,TRBJ2-3,TRBV27,CASSLGLVPDTQYF,TGTGCCAGCAGTTTAGGACTAGTCCCCGATACGCAGTATTTT
.,.,TRBJ1-1,TRBV7-2,CASSFTGRGEAFF,TGTGCCAGCAGCTTTACAGGGCGCGGTGAAGCTTTCTTT
TRBD1,.,TRBJ1-1,TRBV7-3,CASSSTGSGTEAFF,TGTGCCAGCAGCTCGACAGGGAGTGGGACTGAAGCTTTCTTT
TRBD2,.,TRBJ2-1,TRBV5-6,CASSDRTSGRIDYNEQFF,TGTGCCAGCAGCGATCGTACTAGCGGGAGGATCGACTACAATGAGCAGTTCTTC
.,.,TRBJ1-2,TRBV6-5,CASSYSLTGGYTF,TGTGCCAGCAGTTACTCTCTGACAGGCGGCTACACCTTC
.,.,TRBJ1-2,TRBV28,CASSLGQDLTNYGYTF,TGTGCCAGCAGTTTAGGCCAGGATCTTACTAACTATGGCTACACCTTC
.,.,TRBJ2-1,TRBV7-3,CASSLAGSSYNEQFF,TGTGCCAGCAGCTTAGCGGGAAGCTCCTACAATGAGCAGTTCTTC
TRBD2,.,TRBJ2-2,TRBV4-2,CASSQVELAGGILNTGELFF,TGTGCCAGCAGCCAAGTTGAGCTAGCGGGGGGGATACTAAACACCGGGGAGCTGTTTTTT
.,once,TRBJ1-2,TRBV11-3,CASARGGGYTF,TGTGCCAGCGCCCGCGGGGGTGGCTACACCTTC
.,once,TRBJ1-5,TRBV2,CASSPGRGARQPQHF,TGTGCCAGCAGCCCTGGGCGGGGGGCGCGGCAGCCCCAGCATTTT
TRBD1,.,TRBJ1-1,TRBV5-1,CASSSGQGRTEAFF,TGCGCCAGCAGCTCGGGACAGGGTAGAACTGAAGCTTTCTTT
.,.,TRBJ1-4,TRBV13,CASSLGDLSGEKLFF,TGTGCCAGCAGCCTAGGCGACCTTAGCGGTGAAAAACTGTTTTTT
.,.,TRBJ1-1,TRBV6-5,CASSYSWDIRRTEAFF,TGTGCCAGCAGTTACTCATGGGACATCAGGAGGACTGAAGCTTTCTTT
.,.,TRBJ2-3,TRBV9,CASSVGSRTADTQYF,TGTGCCAGCAGCGTAGGATCCCGAACGGCAGATACGCAGTATTTT
TRBD2,.,TRBJ2-1,TRBV6-6,CASSPLAEHNEQFF,TGTGCCAGCAGTCCTCTAGCGGAGCACAATGAGCAGTTCTTC
TRBD2,.,TRBJ2-1,TRBV11-2,CASSLAGGSYNEQFF,TGTGCCAGCAGCTTGGCGGGAGGTTCCTACAATGAGCAGTTCTTC
.,once,TRBJ2-5,TRBV30,CAWSRDIQETQYF,TGTGCCTGGAGCCGGGACATTCAAGAGACCCAGTACTTC
TRBD1,.,TRBJ2-3,TRBV7-3,CASSADRAVGTDTQYF,TGTGCCAGCAGCGCTGACAGGGCTGTTGGCACAGATACGCAGTATTTT
TRBD1,.,TRBJ2-7,TRBV28,CASSLGRTGVGEQYF,TGTGCCAGCAGTTTAGGGAGGACAGGGGTAGGTGAGCAGTACTTC
.,few,TRBJ1-3,TRBV7-8,CASSLPSGSGNTIYF,TGTGCCAGCAGCTTGCCCTCGGGATCTGGAAACACCATATATTTT
.,.,TRBJ2-1,TRBV11-3,CASSPYSLPYSEQFF,TGTGCCAGCAGCCCCTACAGCCTTCCCTATTCGGAGCAGTTCTTC